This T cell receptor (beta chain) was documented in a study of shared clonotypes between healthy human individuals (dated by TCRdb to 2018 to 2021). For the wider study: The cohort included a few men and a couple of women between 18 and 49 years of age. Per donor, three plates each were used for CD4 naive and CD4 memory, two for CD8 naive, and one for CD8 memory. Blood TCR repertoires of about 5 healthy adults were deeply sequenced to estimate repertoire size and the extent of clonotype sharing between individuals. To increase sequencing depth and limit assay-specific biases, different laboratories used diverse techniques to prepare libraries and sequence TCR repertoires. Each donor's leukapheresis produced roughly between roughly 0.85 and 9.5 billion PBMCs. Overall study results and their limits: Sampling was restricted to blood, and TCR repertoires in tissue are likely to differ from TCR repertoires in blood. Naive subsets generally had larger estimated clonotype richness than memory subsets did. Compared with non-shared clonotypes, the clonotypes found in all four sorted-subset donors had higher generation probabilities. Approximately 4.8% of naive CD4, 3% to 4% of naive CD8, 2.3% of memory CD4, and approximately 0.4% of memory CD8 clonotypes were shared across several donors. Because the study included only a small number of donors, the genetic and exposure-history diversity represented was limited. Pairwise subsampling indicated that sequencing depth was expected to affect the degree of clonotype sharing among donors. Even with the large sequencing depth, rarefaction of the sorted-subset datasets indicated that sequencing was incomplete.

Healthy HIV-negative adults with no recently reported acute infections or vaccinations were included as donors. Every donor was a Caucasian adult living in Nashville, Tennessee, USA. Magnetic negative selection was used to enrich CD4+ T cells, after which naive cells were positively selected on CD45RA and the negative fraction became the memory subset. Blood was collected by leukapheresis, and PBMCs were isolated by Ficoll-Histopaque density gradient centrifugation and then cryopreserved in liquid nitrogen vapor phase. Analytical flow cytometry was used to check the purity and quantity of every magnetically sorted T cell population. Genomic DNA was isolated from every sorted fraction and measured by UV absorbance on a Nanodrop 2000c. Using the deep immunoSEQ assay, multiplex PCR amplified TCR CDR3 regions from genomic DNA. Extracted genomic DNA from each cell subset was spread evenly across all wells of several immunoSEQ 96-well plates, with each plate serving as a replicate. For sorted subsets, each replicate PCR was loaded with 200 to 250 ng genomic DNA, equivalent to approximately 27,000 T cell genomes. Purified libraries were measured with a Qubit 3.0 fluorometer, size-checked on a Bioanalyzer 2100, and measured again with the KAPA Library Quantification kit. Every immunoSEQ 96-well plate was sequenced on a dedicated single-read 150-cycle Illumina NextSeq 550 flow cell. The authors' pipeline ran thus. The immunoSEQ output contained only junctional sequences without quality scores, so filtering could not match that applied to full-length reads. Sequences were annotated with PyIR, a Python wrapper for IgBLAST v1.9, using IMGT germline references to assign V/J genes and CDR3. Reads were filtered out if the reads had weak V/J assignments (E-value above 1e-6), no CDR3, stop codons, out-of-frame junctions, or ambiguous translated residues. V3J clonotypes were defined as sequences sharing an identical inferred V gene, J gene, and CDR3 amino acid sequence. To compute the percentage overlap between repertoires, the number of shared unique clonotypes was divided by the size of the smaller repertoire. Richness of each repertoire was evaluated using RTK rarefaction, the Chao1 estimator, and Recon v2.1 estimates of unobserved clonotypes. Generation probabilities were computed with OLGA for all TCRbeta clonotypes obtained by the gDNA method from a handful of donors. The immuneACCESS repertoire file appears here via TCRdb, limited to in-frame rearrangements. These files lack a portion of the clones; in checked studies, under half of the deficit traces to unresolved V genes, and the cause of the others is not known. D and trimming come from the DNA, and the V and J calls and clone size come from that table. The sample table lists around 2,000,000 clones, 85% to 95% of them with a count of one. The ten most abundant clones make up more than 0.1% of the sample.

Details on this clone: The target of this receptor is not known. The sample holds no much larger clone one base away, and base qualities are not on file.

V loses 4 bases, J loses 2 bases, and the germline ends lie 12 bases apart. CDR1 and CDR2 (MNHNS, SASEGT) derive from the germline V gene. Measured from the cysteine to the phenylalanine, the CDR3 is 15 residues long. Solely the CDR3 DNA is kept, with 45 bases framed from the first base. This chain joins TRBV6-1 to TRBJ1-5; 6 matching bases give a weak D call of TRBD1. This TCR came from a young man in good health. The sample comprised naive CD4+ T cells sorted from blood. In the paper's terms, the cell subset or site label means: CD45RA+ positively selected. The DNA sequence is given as TGTGCCAGCAGTGGACAGGTCGGGGGCAATCAGCCCCAGCATTTT. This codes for CASSGQVGGNQPQHF.